This note documents a single T cell receptor beta chain sequence. Trimming pared 3 bases from V and 9 bases from J, leaving 9 bases between. The germline gives CDR1 DFQATT, CDR2 SNEGSKA (reference sequence). The length of the CDR3 is 11 residues. This sample was included in a study of identical twins. One entry per CDR3 protein, called by TCRdb with MiXCR from the 5' RACE reads. The table has 700,000 or so distinct CDR3 sequences, approximately 22% seen once. This sample also appeared in a second study, on T cells expressing NK-cell markers.

Sequencing used PBMCs. This clonotype was sampled from a woman aged 18-30 years in good health. The J gene is TRBJ2-1, the V gene TRBV20-1; no clear D gene. In DNA form, the CDR3 reads TGCAGTGCTAGTAAAGGGTTTGAGCAGTTCTTC. Its translation is CSASKGFEQFF.